Listed below are T cell receptor beta chains from one sample, sequenced in a study of response to subunit inactivated influenza vaccine. TCRdb processed the RT-PCR reads anew with MiXCR; each CDR3 protein has one entry. The sample includes around 760,000 distinct CDR3 sequences, 14% of them seen just once. This sample comprised PBMCs from blood, obtained around 14 days before vaccination. The source is a middle-aged man who received an inactivated influenza vaccine. The CDR3 runs from the conserved cysteine through the conserved F or W. A D gene is named only where the DNA matches it firmly. Clone sizes are given selectively: once, few, many, or a class where the clone is expanded.

cdr3_nt | cdr3_aa | d_call | v_call | cdr3_length | clone_size | j_call
TGTGCCAGCAGTGACCTTTACGGCTACACCTTC | CASSDLYGYTF | . | TRBV6-5 | 11 | many | TRBJ1-2
TGTGCCAGCTCGATCGGACTTTCGGGCACAGATACGCAGTATTTT | CASSIGLSGTDTQYF | . | TRBV18 | 15 | . | TRBJ2-3
TGTGCCAGCAGACCGGGACAGGGGTTTAACTATGGCTACACCTTC | CASRPGQGFNYGYTF | TRBD1 | TRBV12-3/TRBV12-4 | 15 | . | TRBJ1-2
TGTGCCACCAGTGTTACTAGGGGGTTCTACAATGAGCAGTTCTTC | CATSVTRGFYNEQFF | . | TRBV24-1 | 15 | . | TRBJ2-1
TGTGCCAGCCTACCGAGTGGGGGGCAAGAGACCCAGTACTTC | CASLPSGGQETQYF | . | TRBV28 | 14 | . | TRBJ2-5
TGTGCCAGCAGGGCGACAGGGGGTTCCAATCAGCCCCAGCATTTT | CASRATGGSNQPQHF | TRBD1 | TRBV7-2 | 15 | many | TRBJ1-5
TGTGCCAGCCTGAGCGACCTAGCGGGAGGTATTAACGAGCAGTACTTC | CASLSDLAGGINEQYF | TRBD2 | TRBV12-3/TRBV12-4 | 16 | few | TRBJ2-7
TGTGCCAGCAGCCAAGTTGCCTCGACAGGAACCTACGAGCAGTACTTC | CASSQVASTGTYEQYF | . | TRBV4-2 | 16 | few | TRBJ2-7
TGTGCCAGTAGTATAAGTTGGGGGTCTAACACCGGGGAGCTGTTTTTT | CASSISWGSNTGELFF | . | TRBV19 | 16 | few | TRBJ2-2
TGTGCCAGCAGTCACTCTAGCGGGAGTTTCTATGAGCAGTTCTTC | CASSHSSGSFYEQFF | TRBD2 | TRBV27 | 15 | . | TRBJ2-1
TGTGCCACCAGCACCCTCCCCAGGGGGCGAACCTACGAGCAGTACTTC | CATSTLPRGRTYEQYF | TRBD1 | TRBV15 | 16 | . | TRBJ2-7
TGTGCCAGCAGCGGGTATCTTGTCGATGAGCAGTTCTTC | CASSGYLVDEQFF | . | TRBV11-2 | 13 | few | TRBJ2-1
TGCAGCGTTGAAGAGACACTTTCGGGCGAGCAGTACTTC | CSVEETLSGEQYF | . | TRBV29-1 | 13 | many | TRBJ2-7
TGTGCCAGCTCACTAGCGGGGGCCCTCACAGATACGCAGTATTTT | CASSLAGALTDTQYF | TRBD2 | TRBV18 | 15 | many | TRBJ2-3
TGCGCCAGCAGCTCGGGACAGGGTTTGCCCGGGGAGCTGTTTTTT | CASSSGQGLPGELFF | TRBD1 | TRBV5-1 | 15 | few | TRBJ2-2
TGTGCCAGCAGCCCGGGGACAGAGTGGAAGGACACTGAAGCTTTCTTT | CASSPGTEWKDTEAFF | TRBD1 | TRBV7-9 | 16 | few | TRBJ1-1
TGCGCCAGCAGCCGCAAGACTAGCGGGGCCTACAATGAGCAGTTCTTC | CASSRKTSGAYNEQFF | TRBD2 | TRBV4-3 | 16 | few | TRBJ2-1
TGTGCCAGGAAGACAGGGGGCAGGGCCATTCCGTTATCTGGGGCCAACGTCCTGACTTTC | CARKTGGRAIPLSGANVLTF | TRBD1 | TRBV12-3/TRBV12-4 | 20 | . | TRBJ2-6
TGTGCCAGCAGCTCGGCCGGGACAGGGGTCAATCAGCCCCAGCATTTT | CASSSAGTGVNQPQHF | TRBD1 | TRBV7-2 | 16 | . | TRBJ1-5
TGTGCCAGCAGCTTGGCTATGGTGAATCAGCCCCAGCATTTT | CASSLAMVNQPQHF | . | TRBV5-5 | 14 | many | TRBJ1-5
TGTGCCAGCAGCTTGGGGGCTTCTGGGGCCAACGTCCTGACTTTC | CASSLGASGANVLTF | . | TRBV5-6 | 15 | . | TRBJ2-6
TGCGCCAGCAGGACCGGGACACAGAACACAGATACGCAGTATTTT | CASRTGTQNTDTQYF | . | TRBV5-1 | 15 | . | TRBJ2-3
TGCGCCAGCAGCCCAGACGGAAACACCATATATTTT | CASSPDGNTIYF | . | TRBV5-1 | 12 | . | TRBJ1-3
TGTGCCAGCAGTTCCCGTCGGACGGGAAGCTCCTACAATGAGCAGTTCTTC | CASSSRRTGSSYNEQFF | . | TRBV27 | 17 | . | TRBJ2-1
TGTGCCAGCAGCACGGGACTAGCGGGAACCACAGATACGCAGTATTTT | CASSTGLAGTTDTQYF | TRBD2 | TRBV7-9 | 16 | . | TRBJ2-3
TGTGCCAGCAGCCAGGGACCGGTAGGCAATCAGCCCCAGCATTTT | CASSQGPVGNQPQHF | . | TRBV7-8 | 15 | . | TRBJ1-5
TGCAGTGCCCACGGGGGTGGACAGGGTGGTCAGCCCCAGCATTTT | CSAHGGGQGGQPQHF | TRBD1 | TRBV20-1 | 15 | few | TRBJ1-5
TGTGCCAGCAGTGGGAGCAGCCTCCAAGAGACCCAGTACTTC | CASSGSSLQETQYF | . | TRBV2 | 14 | few | TRBJ2-5
TGTGCCAGCAGTGGTACAAGGGGGCGAGGAAAGACCCAGTACTTC | CASSGTRGRGKTQYF | TRBD1 | TRBV11-2 | 15 | many | TRBJ2-5
TGTGCCAGCAGCGTCGGACAGGGGGCAATGTACGAGCAGTACTTC | CASSVGQGAMYEQYF | TRBD1 | TRBV9 | 15 | many | TRBJ2-7
TGCGCCAGCAGCCAAGAGTGGGCTGGGGTCTCACGCACCGGGGAGCTGTTTTTT | CASSQEWAGVSRTGELFF | . | TRBV4-3 | 18 | few | TRBJ2-2
TGTGCCACCAGCAGAGATTTTGCGGATACGCAGTATTTT | CATSRDFADTQYF | . | TRBV15 | 13 | many | TRBJ2-3
TGTGCCAGCTCACTACACAGGGGTTCCTACGAGCAGTACTTC | CASSLHRGSYEQYF | TRBD1 | TRBV18 | 14 | few | TRBJ2-7
TGTGCCTGCCAGGAGACGACTAATGAAAAACTGTTTTTT | CACQETTNEKLFF | . | TRBV30 | 13 | . | TRBJ1-4
TGCAGTGGACTCGCCTGGGCGCAGTATTTT | CSGLAWAQYF | . | TRBV20-1 | 10 | . | TRBJ2-3
TGTGCCACCAGCAGCAGGAGGACCACAGATACGCAGTATTTT | CATSSRRTTDTQYF | . | TRBV24-1 | 14 | . | TRBJ2-3
TGCGCCAGCAGCTTGAGTGTAGCGGGAACCCCCTACAATGAGCAGTTCTTC | CASSLSVAGTPYNEQFF | TRBD2 | TRBV5-1 | 17 | few | TRBJ2-1
TGCGCCAGCACGGGGTTGGGATCAGATACGCAGTATTTT | CASTGLGSDTQYF | . | TRBV10-1 | 13 | . | TRBJ2-3
TGTGCCAGCAGCACTAGGGACGGCGCCTACGAGCAGTACTTC | CASSTRDGAYEQYF | . | TRBV3-1 | 14 | many | TRBJ2-7
TGTGCCAGCAGTTTTGGTTCTCGCGGGAGTTGGAATGAGCAGTTCTTC | CASSFGSRGSWNEQFF | TRBD2 | TRBV12-3/TRBV12-4 | 16 | many | TRBJ2-1
TGTGCCAGCAGTTTTGCCGGGACAGGGGTCACTGAAGCTTTCTTT | CASSFAGTGVTEAFF | TRBD1 | TRBV12-3/TRBV12-4 | 15 | . | TRBJ1-1
TGTGCCAGCAGTTACGGTCTGGGTGGGGGAGCCCTTTACAATGAGCAGTTCTTC | CASSYGLGGGALYNEQFF | . | TRBV6-2/TRBV6-3 | 18 | . | TRBJ2-1
TGTGCCAGCATCCAGGGGGTCGCCTATGGCTACACCTTC | CASIQGVAYGYTF | TRBD1 | TRBV6-6 | 13 | . | TRBJ1-2
TGCAGCGTCATAGCGGGAGGGCCCTCTGAGCAGTTCTTC | CSVIAGGPSEQFF | TRBD2 | TRBV29-1 | 13 | many | TRBJ2-1
TGCGCCAGCAGCTTGAGCCCAACGGGGGCTGGGGCCAACGTCCTGACTTTC | CASSLSPTGAGANVLTF | . | TRBV5-1 | 17 | . | TRBJ2-6
TGCGCCAGCAGCTTCACCAGGGGTATTCAAGAGACCCAGTACTTC | CASSFTRGIQETQYF | . | TRBV5-1 | 15 | . | TRBJ2-5
TGTGCCATCAGTGAGACGTTCGGGCAGGGGACCTCTTGGTTCCGCCGAGAGACCCAGTACTTC | CAISETFGQGTSWFRRETQYF | . | TRBV10-3 | 21 | . | TRBJ2-5
TGTGCCAGCAGCCCTAGGACAGACGCCTACGAGCAGTACTTC | CASSPRTDAYEQYF | . | TRBV7-9 | 14 | . | TRBJ2-7
TGTGCCAGCAGCCCCTTGGGACTAGCGGGAGCGGATGAGCAGTTCTTC | CASSPLGLAGADEQFF | TRBD2 | TRBV14 | 16 | . | TRBJ2-1
TGCGCCAGCAGCCAAGGATGGGCCGGGAGGCTCAACAATGAGCAGTTCTTC | CASSQGWAGRLNNEQFF | TRBD2 | TRBV4-3 | 17 | many | TRBJ2-1
TGCGCCAGCAGCCAAGGGACTCCCGGTGAGCAGTACTTC | CASSQGTPGEQYF | . | TRBV5-1 | 13 | few | TRBJ2-7
TGTGCCAGCAGTTACTCCTCTTTTACCGTCTCTGGGGCCAACGTCCTGACTTTC | CASSYSSFTVSGANVLTF | . | TRBV6-2/TRBV6-3 | 18 | few | TRBJ2-6